This TCR beta chain was identified during a study of breast tumors, draining lymph nodes, adjacent tissues. Overall study findings and caveats: Compared with lymph nodes, tumors were less diverse; compared with nontumor tissue, more. That most tumor T cells come from lymph nodes remained unproven. Tumor and nontumor repertoires were significantly more similar in luminal-like than in basal-like breast cancer.

TCRdb independently ran MiXCR on the multiplex PCR reads; one entry per CDR3 protein. The sample lists around 7,600 distinct CDR3 sequences, around 74% seen once, with less than 55% in the top ten. This CDR3 spans 15 amino acids. Trimming pared 1 base from V and 6 bases from J, leaving 16 bases between. Germline V lookup: CDR1 DFQATT, CDR2 SNEGSKA (reference sequence). As regards this clonotype: Its antigen is unidentified.

This sequence originates from a female donor with breast cancer. Some clones in this sample may be carry-over from other donors' samples. V and J are TRBV20-1 and TRBJ2-1; D possibly matches TRBD1 or TRBD2 (6 bases each). Specimen: tumor-adjacent breast tissue. The CDR3 protein is CSARGGAGARNEQFF. CDR3 nucleotides: TGCAGTGCTAGAGGGGGGGCAGGGGCGCGCAATGAGCAGTTCTTC.